This record concerns one T cell receptor beta chain sequence. Its antigen remains unknown. The data were taken from a study of T-cell memory formation after mild COVID-19. V dropped 2 bases and J dropped 4 bases, with 11 bases sitting between them. Germline V lookup: CDR1 MNHNS, CDR2 SASEGT. The CDR3 sequence is 14 residues long. TCRdb called the 5' RACE reads again in MiXCR, with one record for every CDR3 protein. The data show 500,000 to 550,000 distinct CDR3 sequences, just over 20% seen once. Notes on the study in general: The study detected some responding clones in pre-infection memory, suggesting cross-reactive memory joined.

The V call is TRBV6-1, the J call TRBJ1-2, with TRBD1 as a possible D gene (5 bases). The TCR was taken from an adult woman who had mild COVID-19 (a few samples of this study predate the infection). Cell type and time point are not known. The sample comprised PBMCs or a T cell subset sorted from them (not recorded which). The chain's CDR3 is CASSEQGYGYGYTF. The CDR3 DNA sequence: TGTGCCAGCAGTGAACAGGGTTACGGCTATGGCTACACCTTC.